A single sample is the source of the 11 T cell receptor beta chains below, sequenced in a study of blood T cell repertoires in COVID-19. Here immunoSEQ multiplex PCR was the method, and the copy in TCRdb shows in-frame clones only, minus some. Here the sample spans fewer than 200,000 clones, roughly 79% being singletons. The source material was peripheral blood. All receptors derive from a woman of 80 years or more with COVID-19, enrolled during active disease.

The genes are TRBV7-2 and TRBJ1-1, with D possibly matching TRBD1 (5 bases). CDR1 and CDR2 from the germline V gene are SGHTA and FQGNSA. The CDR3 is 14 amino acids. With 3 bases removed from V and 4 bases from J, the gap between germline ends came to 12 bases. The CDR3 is CASSLQGWGTEAFF. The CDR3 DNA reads TGTGCCAGCAGCTTGCAGGGATGGGGCACTGAAGCTTTCTTT. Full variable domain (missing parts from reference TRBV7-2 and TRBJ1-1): GAGVSQSPSNKVTEKGKDVELRCDPISGHTALYWYRQSLGQGLEFLIYFQGNSAPDKSGLPSDRFSAERTGGSVSTLTIQRTQQEDSAVYLCASSLQGWGTEAFFGQGTRLTVV.

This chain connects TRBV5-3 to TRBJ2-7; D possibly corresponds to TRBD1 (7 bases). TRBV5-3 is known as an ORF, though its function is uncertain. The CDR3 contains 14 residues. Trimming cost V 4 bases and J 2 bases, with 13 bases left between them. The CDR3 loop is CARSGGDSTYEQYF. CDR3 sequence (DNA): TGTGCCAGAAGCGGAGGGGACAGTACCTACGAGCAGTACTTC.

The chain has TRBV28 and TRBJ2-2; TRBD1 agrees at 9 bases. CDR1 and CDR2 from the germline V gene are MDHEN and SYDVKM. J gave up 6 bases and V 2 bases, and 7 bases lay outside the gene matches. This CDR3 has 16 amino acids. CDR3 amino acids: CASSLLGQGVAGELFF. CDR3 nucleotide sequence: TGTGCCAGCAGTTTACTGGGACAGGGTGTAGCCGGGGAGCTGTTTTTT.

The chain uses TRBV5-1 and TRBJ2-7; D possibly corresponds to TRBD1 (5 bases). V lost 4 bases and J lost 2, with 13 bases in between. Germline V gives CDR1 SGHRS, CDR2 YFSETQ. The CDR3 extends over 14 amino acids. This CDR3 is CASSPNTGTYEQYF. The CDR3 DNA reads TGCGCCAGCAGCCCAAATACAGGTACCTACGAGCAGTACTTC. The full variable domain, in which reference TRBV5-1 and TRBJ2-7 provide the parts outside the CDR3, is KAGVTQTPRYLIKTRGQQVTLSCSPISGHRSVSWYQQTPGQGLQFLFEYFSETQRNKGNFPGRFSGRQFSNSRSEMNVSTLELGDSALYLCASSPNTGTYEQYFGPGTRLTVT.

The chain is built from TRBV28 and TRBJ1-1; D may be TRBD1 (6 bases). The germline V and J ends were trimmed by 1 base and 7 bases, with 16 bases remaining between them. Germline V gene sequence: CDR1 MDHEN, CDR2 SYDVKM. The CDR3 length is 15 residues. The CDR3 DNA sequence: TGTGCCAGCAGTTTATTTTCTCAGGGGTACGGTGAAGCTTTCTTT. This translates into CASSLFSQGYGEAFF.

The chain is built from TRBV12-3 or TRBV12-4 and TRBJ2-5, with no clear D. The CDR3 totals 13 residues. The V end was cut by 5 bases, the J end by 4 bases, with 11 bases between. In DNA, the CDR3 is TGTGCCAGCAGTCGTAACTACGGAGAGACCCAGTACTTC. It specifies CASSRNYGETQYF.

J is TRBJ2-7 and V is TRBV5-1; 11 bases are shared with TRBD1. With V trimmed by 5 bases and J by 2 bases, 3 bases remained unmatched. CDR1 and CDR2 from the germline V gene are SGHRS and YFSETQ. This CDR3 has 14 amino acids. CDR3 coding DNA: TGCGCCAGCAGGGAGGGACAGGGGGCCTACGAGCAGTACTTC. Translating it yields CASREGQGAYEQYF.

CDR3 coding DNA: TGTGCCAGCAGCCGACAGGGGTTCTATGGCTACACCTTC. This encodes CASSRQGFYGYTF. V usage is TRBV3-1 (or the pseudogene TRBV3-2) and J usage is TRBJ1-2; 8 bases are shared with TRBD1. Germline V gene data show CDR1 as LGHDT and CDR2 as YNNKEL (reference sequence). The CDR3 is made up of 13 amino acids. The J segment lost 4 bases and the V segment lost 4 bases, leaving 2 bases of the junction unmatched.

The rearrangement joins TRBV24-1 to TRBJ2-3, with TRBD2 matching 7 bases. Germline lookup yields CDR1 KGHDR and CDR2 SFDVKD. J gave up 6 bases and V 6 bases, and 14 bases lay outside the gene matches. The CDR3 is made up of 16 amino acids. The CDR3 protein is CATSNPTVAGGDTQYF. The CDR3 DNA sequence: TGTGCCACCAGTAATCCGACAGTAGCGGGTGGGGATACGCAGTATTTT.

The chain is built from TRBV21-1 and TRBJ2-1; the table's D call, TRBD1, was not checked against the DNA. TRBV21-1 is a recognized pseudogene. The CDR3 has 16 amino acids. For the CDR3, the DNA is TGTGCCAGCAGCAAAGCCCCGCTAGGGGAAACAAATGAGCAGTTCTTC. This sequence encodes CASSKAPLGETNEQFF.

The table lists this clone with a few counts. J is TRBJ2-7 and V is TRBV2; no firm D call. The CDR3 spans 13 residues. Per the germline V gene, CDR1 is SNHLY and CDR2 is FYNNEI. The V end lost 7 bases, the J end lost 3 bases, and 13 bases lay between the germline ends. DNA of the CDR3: TGTGCCAGCAAGGCCGGGTTTTACTACGAGCAGTACTTC. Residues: CASKAGFYYEQYF. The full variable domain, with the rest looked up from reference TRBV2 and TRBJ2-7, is EPEVTQTPSHQVTQMGQEVILRCVPISNHLYFYWYRQILGQKVEFLVSFYNNEISEKSEIFDDQFSVERPDGSNFTLKIRSTKLEDSAMYFCASKAGFYYEQYFGPGTRLTVT.